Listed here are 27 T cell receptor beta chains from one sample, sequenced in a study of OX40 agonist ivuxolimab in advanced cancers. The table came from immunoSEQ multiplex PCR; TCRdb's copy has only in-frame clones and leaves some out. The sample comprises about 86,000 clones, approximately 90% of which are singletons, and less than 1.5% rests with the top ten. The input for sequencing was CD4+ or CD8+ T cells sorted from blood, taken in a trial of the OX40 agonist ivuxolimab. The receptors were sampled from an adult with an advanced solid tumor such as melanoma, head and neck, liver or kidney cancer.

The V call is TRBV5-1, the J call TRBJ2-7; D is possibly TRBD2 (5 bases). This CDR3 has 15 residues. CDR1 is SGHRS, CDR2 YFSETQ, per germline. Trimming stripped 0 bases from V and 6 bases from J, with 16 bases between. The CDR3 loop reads CASSLGGSGGSEQYF. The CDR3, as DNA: TGCGCCAGCAGCTTGGGAGGGAGTGGTGGGAGCGAGCAGTACTTC.

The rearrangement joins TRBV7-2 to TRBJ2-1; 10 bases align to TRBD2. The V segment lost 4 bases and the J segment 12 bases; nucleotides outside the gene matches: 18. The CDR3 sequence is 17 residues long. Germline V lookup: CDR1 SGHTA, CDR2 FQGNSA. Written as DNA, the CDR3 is TGTGCCAGCAGCTCGTACTTTGACAGCGGGGGGGCTGGTGGGCAGTTCTTC. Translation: CASSSYFDSGGAGGQFF.

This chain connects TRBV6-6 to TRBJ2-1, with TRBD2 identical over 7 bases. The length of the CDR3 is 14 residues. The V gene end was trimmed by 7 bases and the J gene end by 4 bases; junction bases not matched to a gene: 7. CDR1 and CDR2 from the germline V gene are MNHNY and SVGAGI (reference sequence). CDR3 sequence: CASKTSPRYNEQFF. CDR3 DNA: TGTGCCAGCAAGACTAGCCCGCGGTACAATGAGCAGTTCTTC.

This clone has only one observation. The CDR3 sequence is CASSPSLAGLNYGYTF. The CDR3 nucleotides read TGTGCCAGCTCACCTTCCTTGGCGGGGTTGAACTATGGCTACACCTTC. The chain carries TRBV18 and TRBJ1-2, with D uncertain. The CDR3 is 16 residues long. Germline loops: CDR1 KGHSH, CDR2 LQKENI. V shed 3 bases and J shed 2 bases, with 16 bases lying between them.

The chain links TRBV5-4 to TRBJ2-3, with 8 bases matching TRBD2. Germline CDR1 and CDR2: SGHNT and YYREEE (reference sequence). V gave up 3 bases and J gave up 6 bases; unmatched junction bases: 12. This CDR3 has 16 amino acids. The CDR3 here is CASSSMLAGGGDTQYF. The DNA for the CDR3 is TGTGCCAGCAGCTCTATGCTAGCGGGCGGAGGGGATACGCAGTATTTT.

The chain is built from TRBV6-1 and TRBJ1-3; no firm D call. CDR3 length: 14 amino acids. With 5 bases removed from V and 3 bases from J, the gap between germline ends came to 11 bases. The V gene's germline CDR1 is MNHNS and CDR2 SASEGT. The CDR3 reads CASSSRDGGNTIYF. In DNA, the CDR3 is TGTGCCAGCAGTTCTCGTGATGGTGGAAACACCATATATTTT.

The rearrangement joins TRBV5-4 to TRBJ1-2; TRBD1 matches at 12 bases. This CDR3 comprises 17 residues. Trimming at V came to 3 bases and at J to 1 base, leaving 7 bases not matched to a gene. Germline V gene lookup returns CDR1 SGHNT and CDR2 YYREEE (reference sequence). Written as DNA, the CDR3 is TGTGCCAGCAGCTCACCGGGACAGGGGGCCCTTAACTATGGCTACACCTTC. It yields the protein CASSSPGQGALNYGYTF.

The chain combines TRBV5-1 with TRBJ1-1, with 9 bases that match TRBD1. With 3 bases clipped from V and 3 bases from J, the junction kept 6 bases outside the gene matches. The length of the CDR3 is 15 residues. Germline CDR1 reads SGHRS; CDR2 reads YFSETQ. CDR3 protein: CASSSMTGGHTEAFF. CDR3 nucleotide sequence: TGCGCCAGCAGCTCAATGACAGGGGGGCACACTGAAGCTTTCTTT.

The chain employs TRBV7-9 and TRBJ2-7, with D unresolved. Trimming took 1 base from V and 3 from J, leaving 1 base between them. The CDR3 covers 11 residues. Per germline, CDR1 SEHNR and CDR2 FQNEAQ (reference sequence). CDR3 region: CASSLDYEQYF. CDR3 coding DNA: TGTGCCAGCAGCTTAGACTACGAGCAGTACTTC. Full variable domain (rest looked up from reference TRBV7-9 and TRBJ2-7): DTGVSQNPRHKITKRGQNVTFRCDPISEHNRLYWYRQTLGQGPEFLTYFQNEAQLEKSRLLSDRFSAERPKGSFSTLEIQRTEQGDSAMYLCASSLDYEQYFGPGTRLTVT.

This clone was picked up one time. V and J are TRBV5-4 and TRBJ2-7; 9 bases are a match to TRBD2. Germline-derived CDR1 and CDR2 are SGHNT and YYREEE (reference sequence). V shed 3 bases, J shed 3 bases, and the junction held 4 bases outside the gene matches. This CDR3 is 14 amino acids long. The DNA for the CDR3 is TGTGCCAGCAGCTCTACTAGCGGGCTCTACGAGCAGTACTTC. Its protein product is CASSSTSGLYEQYF. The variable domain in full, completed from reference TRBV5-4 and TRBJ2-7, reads ETGVTQSPTHLIKTRGQQVTLRCSSQSGHNTVSWYQQALGQGPQFIFQYYREEENGRGNFPPRFSGLQFPNYSSELNVNALELDDSALYLCASSSTSGLYEQYFGPGTRLTVT.

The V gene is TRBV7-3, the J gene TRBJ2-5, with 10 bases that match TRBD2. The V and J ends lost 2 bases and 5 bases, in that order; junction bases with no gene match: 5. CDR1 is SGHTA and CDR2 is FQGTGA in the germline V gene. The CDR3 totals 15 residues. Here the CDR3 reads CASSLLAGVGETQYF. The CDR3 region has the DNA TGTGCCAGCAGCTTACTAGCGGGAGTGGGGGAGACCCAGTACTTC.

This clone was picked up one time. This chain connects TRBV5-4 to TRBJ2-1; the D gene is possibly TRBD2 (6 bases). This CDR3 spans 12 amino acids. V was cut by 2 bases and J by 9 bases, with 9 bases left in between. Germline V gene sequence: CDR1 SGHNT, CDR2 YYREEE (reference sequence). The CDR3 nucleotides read TGTGCCAGCAGCTTCGGGGGTCTTGAGCAGTTCTTC. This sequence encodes CASSFGGLEQFF. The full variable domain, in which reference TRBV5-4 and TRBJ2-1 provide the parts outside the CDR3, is ETGVTQSPTHLIKTRGQQVTLRCSSQSGHNTVSWYQQALGQGPQFIFQYYREEENGRGNFPPRFSGLQFPNYSSELNVNALELDDSALYLCASSFGGLEQFFGPGTRLTVL.

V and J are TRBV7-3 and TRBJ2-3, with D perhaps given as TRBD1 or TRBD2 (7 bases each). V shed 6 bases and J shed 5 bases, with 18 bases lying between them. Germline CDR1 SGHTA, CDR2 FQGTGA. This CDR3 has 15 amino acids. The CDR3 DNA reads TGTGCCAGCAGTGTTCAGGGGGGGATGCGAGATACGCAGTATTTT. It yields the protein CASSVQGGMRDTQYF.

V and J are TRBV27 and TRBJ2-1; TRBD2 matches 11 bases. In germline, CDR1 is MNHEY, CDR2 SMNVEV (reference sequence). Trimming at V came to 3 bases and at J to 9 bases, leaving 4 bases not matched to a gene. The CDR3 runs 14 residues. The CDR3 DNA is TGTGCCAGCAGTTTGACTAGCGGGAAGGGTGAGCAGTTCTTC. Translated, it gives CASSLTSGKGEQFF.

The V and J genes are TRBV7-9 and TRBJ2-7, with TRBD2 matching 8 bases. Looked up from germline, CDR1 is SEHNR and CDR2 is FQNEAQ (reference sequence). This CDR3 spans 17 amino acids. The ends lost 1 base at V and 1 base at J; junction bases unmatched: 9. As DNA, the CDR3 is TGTGCCAGCAGCTTAGGAATCGGGGGGGAGGGATCCTACGAGCAGTACTTC. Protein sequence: CASSLGIGGEGSYEQYF.

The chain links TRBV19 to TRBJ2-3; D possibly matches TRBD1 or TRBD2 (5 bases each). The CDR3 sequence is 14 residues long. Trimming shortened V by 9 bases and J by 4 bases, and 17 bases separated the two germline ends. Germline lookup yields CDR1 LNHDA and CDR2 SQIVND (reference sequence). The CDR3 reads CASSEGQGPDTQYF. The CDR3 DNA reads TGTGCCAGCAGTGAGGGGCAGGGTCCAGATACGCAGTATTTT.

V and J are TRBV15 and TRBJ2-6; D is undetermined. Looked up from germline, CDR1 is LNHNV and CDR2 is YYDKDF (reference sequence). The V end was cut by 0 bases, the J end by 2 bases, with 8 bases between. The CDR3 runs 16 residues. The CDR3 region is CATSRDPRTGANVLTF. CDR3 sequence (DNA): TGTGCCACCAGCAGAGATCCCCGGACTGGGGCCAACGTCCTGACTTTC.

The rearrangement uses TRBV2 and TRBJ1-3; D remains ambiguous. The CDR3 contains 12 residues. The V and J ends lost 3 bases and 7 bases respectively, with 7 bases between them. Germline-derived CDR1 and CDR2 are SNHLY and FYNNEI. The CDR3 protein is CASSDLSNTIYF. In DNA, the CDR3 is TGTGCCAGCAGTGATCTGTCGAACACCATATATTTT.

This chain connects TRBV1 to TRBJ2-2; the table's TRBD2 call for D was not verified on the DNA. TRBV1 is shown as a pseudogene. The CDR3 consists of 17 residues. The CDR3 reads CTSSQEPGLAGTGELFF. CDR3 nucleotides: TGCACCAGCAGCCAAGAACCGGGACTAGCGGGAACCGGGGAGCTGTTTTTT.

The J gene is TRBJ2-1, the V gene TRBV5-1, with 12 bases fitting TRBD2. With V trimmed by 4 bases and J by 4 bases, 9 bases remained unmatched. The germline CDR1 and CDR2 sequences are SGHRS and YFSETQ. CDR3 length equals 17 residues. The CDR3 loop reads CASSRTSTSGGYNEQFF. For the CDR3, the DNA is TGCGCCAGCAGCAGGACTTCGACTAGCGGGGGATACAATGAGCAGTTCTTC.

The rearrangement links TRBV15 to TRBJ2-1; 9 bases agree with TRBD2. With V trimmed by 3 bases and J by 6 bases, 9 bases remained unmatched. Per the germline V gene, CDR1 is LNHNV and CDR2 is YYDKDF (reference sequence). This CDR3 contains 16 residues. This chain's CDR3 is CATSSLTSGRFNEQFF. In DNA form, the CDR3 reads TGTGCCACCAGCAGCTTGACTAGCGGTAGATTCAATGAGCAGTTCTTC. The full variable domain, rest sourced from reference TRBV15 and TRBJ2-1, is DAMVIQNPRYQVTQFGKPVTLSCSQTLNHNVMYWYQQKSSQAPKLLFHYYDKDFNNEADTPDNFQSRRPNTSFCFLDIRSPGLGDTAMYLCATSSLTSGRFNEQFFGPGTRLTVL.

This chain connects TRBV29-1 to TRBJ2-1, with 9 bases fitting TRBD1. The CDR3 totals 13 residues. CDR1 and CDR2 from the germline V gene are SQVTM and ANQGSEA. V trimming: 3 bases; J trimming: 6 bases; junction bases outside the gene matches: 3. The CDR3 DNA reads TGCAGCGTTGACGGGACAGGGACCAATGAGCAGTTCTTC. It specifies CSVDGTGTNEQFF.

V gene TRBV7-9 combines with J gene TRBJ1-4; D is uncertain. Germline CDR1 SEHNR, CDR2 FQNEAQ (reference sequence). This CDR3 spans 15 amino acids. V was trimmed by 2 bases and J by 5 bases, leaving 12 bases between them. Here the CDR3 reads CASSLYAQSNEKLFF. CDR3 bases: TGTGCCAGCAGCTTATATGCCCAGAGCAATGAAAAACTGTTTTTT.

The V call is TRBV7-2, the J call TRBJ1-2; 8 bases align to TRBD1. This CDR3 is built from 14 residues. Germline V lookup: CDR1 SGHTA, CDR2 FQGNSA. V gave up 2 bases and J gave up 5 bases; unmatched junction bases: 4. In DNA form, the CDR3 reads TGTGCCAGCAGCTTACAGGGGGCAGGGTATGGCTACACCTTC. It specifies CASSLQGAGYGYTF.

This chain's CDR3 is CASSLLEAGGYYSYEQYF. The CDR3 DNA follows: TGTGCCAGCAGTCTCCTTGAGGCGGGGGGTTACTACTCCTACGAGCAGTACTTC. This rearrangement joins TRBV7-2 to TRBJ2-7, with TRBD2 matching 8 bases. Germline CDR1 and CDR2: SGHTA and FQGNSA. The CDR3 consists of 18 residues. After removal of 6 bases from V and 0 bases from J, the junction contained 16 bases not matched to a gene.

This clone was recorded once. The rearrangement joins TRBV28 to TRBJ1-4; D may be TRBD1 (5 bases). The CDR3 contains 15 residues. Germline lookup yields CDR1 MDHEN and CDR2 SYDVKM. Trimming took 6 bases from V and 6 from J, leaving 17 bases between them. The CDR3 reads CASSRGGVGDEKLFF. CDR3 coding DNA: TGTGCCAGCAGCCGCGGGGGGGTTGGAGATGAAAAACTGTTTTTT.

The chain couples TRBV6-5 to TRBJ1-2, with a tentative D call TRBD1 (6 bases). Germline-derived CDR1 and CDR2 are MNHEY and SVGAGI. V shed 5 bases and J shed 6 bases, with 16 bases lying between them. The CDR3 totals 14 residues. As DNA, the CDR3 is TGTGCCAGCAGTAGAGGGGGGACTCAGAATGGCTACACCTTC. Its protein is CASSRGGTQNGYTF.